These 8 T cell receptor beta chains came from one sample sequenced in a study of T cells in Graves' hyperthyroidism and ophthalmopathy. TCR beta CDR3 sequences were amplified from RNA transcripts. The HTBI primer set served for first-round RT-PCR of the TCR CDR3. TCRdb reprocessed the multiplex PCR reads via MiXCR and lists one record per CDR3 protein. Seen here are about 560,000 distinct CDR3 sequences, over 15% observed once, and the top ten hold under 20%. Specimen: blood. These receptors all come from a woman under 30 with Graves' hyperthyroidism.

The J gene is TRBJ2-7, the V gene TRBV29-1; D remains unclear. The length of the CDR3 is 13 residues. Germline assignment: CDR1 SQVTM and CDR2 ANQGSEA. The germline V and J ends were trimmed by 0 bases and 3 bases, with 9 bases remaining between them. The CDR3 is CSVEDGRGYEQYF. CDR3 coding DNA: TGCAGCGTTGAAGATGGCAGAGGCTACGAGCAGTACTTC.

This clonotype was seen repeatedly, ten times or more. CDR3 bases: TGCAGTGCTAGTGTATTAGCCATACTTTCTAGCACAGATACGCAGTATTTT. Amino acids: CSASVLAILSSTDTQYF. The chain carries TRBV20-1 and TRBJ2-3; D is unclear. Germline V lookup: CDR1 DFQATT, CDR2 SNEGSKA (reference sequence). The CDR3 length is 17 residues. V was trimmed by 3 bases and J by 0 bases, leaving 19 bases between them.

This clonotype was seen ten or more times. The gene calls are TRBV12-3 or TRBV12-4 and TRBJ2-7, with D perhaps TRBD1 or TRBD2 (5 bases each). The CDR3 length is 15 residues. Deletions cut 7 bases from V and 2 bases from J, with 18 bases between. The CDR3 nucleotides are TGTGCCAGCAAACGGACATCGGGACGGACCTACGAGCAGTACTTC. It translates to CASKRTSGRTYEQYF.

The V and J genes are TRBV7-6 and TRBJ2-4, with 7 bases aligning to TRBD1. Germline V gene data show CDR1 as SGHVS and CDR2 as FNYEAQ. V lost 3 bases, J lost 9 bases, and 5 bases stayed unmatched. This CDR3 has 13 residues. DNA for the CDR3: TGTGCCAGCAGCTTGAACAGGGGTGGCATTCAGTACTTC. Translating it yields CASSLNRGGIQYF.

This clonotype has a count of ten or more. The chain is built from TRBV11-2 and TRBJ2-7, with 9 nucleotides matching TRBD1. V lost 5 bases and J lost 4; bases outside the gene matches: 9. The CDR3 has 15 residues. Germline V gives CDR1 SGHAT, CDR2 FQNNGV. The CDR3 DNA is TGTGCCAGCAGCCCCCAGACAGGGGGATGGTACGAGCAGTACTTC. Its translation is CASSPQTGGWYEQYF.

This clonotype was seen a handful of times. The chain employs TRBV19 and TRBJ1-1, with D hard to call. The ends were cut back, 4 bases at V and 10 bases at J, with 22 bases in the middle. This CDR3 is 15 amino acids long. Germline V gives CDR1 LNHDA, CDR2 SQIVND (reference sequence). The CDR3 DNA reads TGTGCCAGTAGTACGGGAGGGCAAGCGTCCTTCGGAGCTTTCTTT. Translation gives CASSTGGQASFGAFF. The whole variable domain, remainder taken from reference TRBV19 and TRBJ1-1, is DGGITQSPKYLFRKEGQNVTLSCEQNLNHDAMYWYRQDPGQGLRLIYYSQIVNDFQKGDIAEGYSVSREKKESFPLTVTSAQKNPTAFYLCASSTGGQASFGAFFGQGTRLTVV.

This clonotype was counted many times. The chain has TRBV28 and TRBJ2-5; TRBD2 is a possible D gene (5 bases). Between the trimmed V and J ends, which lost 7 bases and 5 bases, there was a span of 11 bases. CDR3 length: 12 amino acids. From germline, CDR1 is MDHEN and CDR2 SYDVKM. CDR3 protein: CASKSSLETQYF. The DNA for the CDR3 is TGTGCCAGCAAATCTAGCCTTGAGACCCAGTACTTC.

The V gene is TRBV5-4, the J gene TRBJ2-1; D remains ambiguous. Germline V CDR1 and CDR2: SGHNT, YYREEE (reference sequence). This CDR3 is 14 amino acids long. The V and J ends lost 5 bases and 7 bases respectively, with 16 bases between them. CDR3 protein: CASRPPGRYNEQFF. In nucleotides, the CDR3 is TGTGCCAGCAGACCCCCTGGACGCTATAATGAGCAGTTCTTC.